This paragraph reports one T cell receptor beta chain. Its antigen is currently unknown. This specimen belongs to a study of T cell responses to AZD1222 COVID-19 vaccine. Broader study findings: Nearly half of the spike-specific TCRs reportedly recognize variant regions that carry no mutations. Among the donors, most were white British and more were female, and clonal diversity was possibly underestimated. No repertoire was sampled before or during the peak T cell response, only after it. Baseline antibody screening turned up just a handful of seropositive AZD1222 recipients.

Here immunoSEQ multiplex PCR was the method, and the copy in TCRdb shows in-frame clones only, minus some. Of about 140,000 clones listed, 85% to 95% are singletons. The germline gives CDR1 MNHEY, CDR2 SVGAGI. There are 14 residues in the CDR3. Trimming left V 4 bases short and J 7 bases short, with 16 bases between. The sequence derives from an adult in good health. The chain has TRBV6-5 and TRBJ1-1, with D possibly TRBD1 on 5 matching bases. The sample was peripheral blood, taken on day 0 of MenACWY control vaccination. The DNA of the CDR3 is TGTGCCAGCAGTTCCCCGGGGAAGGGGTTTGAAGCTTTCTTT. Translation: CASSSPGKGFEAFF.